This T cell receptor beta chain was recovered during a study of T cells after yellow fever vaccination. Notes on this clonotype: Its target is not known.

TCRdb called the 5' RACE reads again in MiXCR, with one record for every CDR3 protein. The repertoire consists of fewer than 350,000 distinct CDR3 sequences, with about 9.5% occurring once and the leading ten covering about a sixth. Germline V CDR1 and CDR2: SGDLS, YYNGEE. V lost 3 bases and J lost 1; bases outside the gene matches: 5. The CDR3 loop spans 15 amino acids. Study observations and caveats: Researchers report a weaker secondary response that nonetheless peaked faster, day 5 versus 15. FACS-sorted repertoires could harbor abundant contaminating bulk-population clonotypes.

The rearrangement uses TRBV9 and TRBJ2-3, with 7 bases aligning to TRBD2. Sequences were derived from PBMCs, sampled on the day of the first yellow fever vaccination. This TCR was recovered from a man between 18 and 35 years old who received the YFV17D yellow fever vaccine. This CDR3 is CASSGKSGGTDTQYF. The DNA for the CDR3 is TGTGCCAGCAGCGGGAAGAGCGGGGGCACAGATACGCAGTATTTT.